A single sample is the source of the 10 T cell receptor beta chains below, sequenced in a study of CD8 T cells in Susac syndrome. With random hexamers, reverse transcription was performed on about 0.5 to 1 ug of RNA. TCRdb reprocessed the immunoSEQ multiplex PCR reads via MiXCR and lists one record per CDR3 protein. Counted here are under 200,000 distinct CDR3 sequences, roughly 94% occurring once; the ten biggest clones make up roughly 0.12%. Sequenced sample: CD4+ T cells from PBMCs. Receptors were obtained from a human donor with Susac syndrome.

V usage is TRBV10-3 and J usage is TRBJ1-5; 8 bases agree with TRBD1. CDR1 ENHRY and CDR2 SYGVKD come from the germline V gene. V lost 5 bases and J lost 2; bases outside the gene matches: 5. The CDR3 spans 15 residues. CDR3 sequence (DNA): TGTGCCATCAGTTCGACAGGGGTGGGCAATCAGCCCCAGCATTTT. This encodes CAISSTGVGNQPQHF.

The chain combines TRBV6-5 with TRBJ2-1; D is unresolved. V lost 0 bases and J lost 9, with 12 bases in between. CDR1 is MNHEY and CDR2 is SVGAGI in the germline V gene. This CDR3 contains 14 residues. The CDR3 reads CASSYSRASGEQFF. The CDR3 region has the DNA TGTGCCAGCAGTTACTCCCGCGCGTCTGGTGAGCAGTTCTTC.

This chain links TRBV24-1 with TRBJ2-2; D ambiguous. In germline, CDR1 is KGHDR, CDR2 SFDVKD. Deletions cut 5 bases from V and 2 bases from J, with 8 bases between. The CDR3 consists of 14 residues. The CDR3 DNA reads as TGTGCCACCAGTGCTGGACCAAACACCGGGGAGCTGTTTTTT. Translated, it gives CATSAGPNTGELFF.

V and J are TRBV7-2 and TRBJ2-5; D is perhaps TRBD2 (6 bases). V was trimmed by 4 bases and J by 1 base, leaving 10 bases between them. This CDR3 has 14 residues. CDR1 SGHTA and CDR2 FQGNSA come from the germline V gene. The CDR3, as DNA: TGTGCCAGCAGCTACGGGACTTCCCAAGAGACCCAGTACTTC. This gives the protein CASSYGTSQETQYF. The variable domain in full, with the rest retrieved from reference TRBV7-2 and TRBJ2-5, is GAGVSQSPSNKVTEKGKDVELRCDPISGHTALYWYRQSLGQGLEFLIYFQGNSAPDKSGLPSDRFSAERTGGSVSTLTIQRTQQEDSAVYLCASSYGTSQETQYFGPGTRLLVL.

This chain joins TRBV29-1 and TRBJ2-7; tentatively, D is TRBD1 or TRBD2 (6 bases each). V was clipped by 8 bases and J by 1 base, with 12 bases between them. From germline, CDR1 is SQVTM and CDR2 ANQGSEA. The CDR3 runs 12 residues. DNA for the CDR3: TGCAGCTGTCGGGGGCCTTCCTACGAGCAGTACTTC. Residues: CSCRGPSYEQYF.

The chain employs TRBV20-1 and TRBJ1-3; 9 nucleotides line up with TRBD1. This CDR3 spans 14 amino acids. The ends lost 6 bases at V and 4 bases at J; junction bases unmatched: 7. Germline lookup yields CDR1 DFQATT and CDR2 SNEGSKA (reference sequence). As DNA, the CDR3 is TGCAGTGCACTACAGGGGGCGGACGGAAACACCATATATTTT. Translated, it gives CSALQGADGNTIYF.

The V call is TRBV20-1, the J call TRBJ1-3; no definite D call. CDR1 and CDR2 from the germline V gene are DFQATT and SNEGSKA (reference sequence). The CDR3 consists of 11 residues. The V and J ends lost 8 bases and 4 bases respectively, with 9 bases between them. In nucleotides, the CDR3 is TGCAGTCTATTGTCCGGAAACACCATATATTTT. Its translation: CSLLSGNTIYF.

The count of this clonotype is one. The genes are TRBV6-5 and TRBJ1-6, with D possibly being TRBD1 (5 bases). Germline values: CDR1 MNHEY, CDR2 SVGAGI. CDR3 length: 16 amino acids. The V end was cut by 0 bases, the J end by 7 bases, with 13 bases between. CDR3 amino acids: CASSYSKLKGNSPLHF. The CDR3 DNA follows: TGTGCCAGCAGTTACTCGAAGTTAAAGGGGAATTCACCCCTCCACTTT.

This sequence joins TRBV6-2 or TRBV6-3 and TRBJ2-3; 8 bases are shared with TRBD1. CDR3 size: 13 residues. The V gene's germline CDR1 is MNHEY and CDR2 SVGEGT. Trimming took 6 bases from V and 5 from J; bases not matched to a gene: 4. CDR3 DNA: TGTGCCAGCAGGCCAGGGGGCGAAGATACGCAGTATTTT. This codes for CASRPGGEDTQYF.

The chain recombines TRBV29-1 with TRBJ2-5; the match to TRBD2 covers 10 bases. CDR3 length: 16 amino acids. Germline V gene sequence: CDR1 SQVTM, CDR2 ANQGSEA. V gave up 7 bases and J gave up 5 bases; unmatched junction bases: 16. CDR3 sequence reads: CSAASGGAGGPETQYF. CDR3 bases: TGCAGCGCGGCATCCGGGGGAGCGGGGGGGCCGGAGACCCAGTACTTC.